The clone carrying this T cell receptor (beta chain) has just one count. No antigen is known for it. This specimen comes from a study of T cell responses to AZD1222 COVID-19 vaccine. Study results and limitations: Epitopes outside B.1.351 and B.1.1.7 mutated regions reportedly drew nearly half of spike TCRs. Possibly, clonal diversity was underestimated; donors were largely white British and included more females. Recipients of AZD1222 seropositive at baseline numbered only 6 or 7.

CDR1 is LNHDA and CDR2 is SQIVND in the germline V gene (reference sequence). The CDR3 covers 14 residues. The ends were cut back, 1 base at V and 7 bases at J, with 10 bases in the middle. TCRdb keeps only in-frame clones here, not all; method: immunoSEQ multiplex PCR. The sample has roughly 190,000 clones, approximately 94% seen once; the top ten hold 3.6%. This chain connects TRBV19 to TRBJ1-4; D ambiguous. The receptor was derived from an adult who received the MenACWY meningococcal vaccine as a control. The specimen comprised peripheral blood, sampled 28 days after the second dose of the MenACWY control vaccine. Written as DNA, the CDR3 is TGTGCCAGTAGTATAGTCGGGTTGGGTGAAAAACTGTTTTTT. Its protein product is CASSIVGLGEKLFF.